This T cell receptor (beta chain) was observed in a study of OX40 agonist ivuxolimab in advanced cancers. Across the study: It was ivuxolimab, an agonistic anti-OX40 (CD134) antibody, that patients were treated with. Study observations and caveats: Partial responders receiving 0.1-3.0 mg/kg showed among the lowest clonal expansion. With doses of 0.1 to 3.0 mg/kg, CD4+ and CD8+ blood T cells had undergone clonal expansion by week 6.

As concerns this clone: Its target is not known.

The assay was immunoSEQ multiplex PCR, and TCRdb's table has in-frame clones only and misses some. This sample yields about 70,000 clones, of which just over 85% are seen a single time; approximately 2.6% belongs to the top ten. V lost 0 bases and J 3 bases, leaving 6 bases between the germline ends. The CDR3 has 14 residues. Germline V gene lookup returns CDR1 LGHNA and CDR2 YNFKEQ. The clonotype comes from an adult with an advanced solid tumor such as melanoma, head and neck, liver or kidney cancer. This material consisted of CD4+ or CD8+ T cells sorted from blood, taken in a trial of the OX40 agonist ivuxolimab. The V call is TRBV4-2, the J call TRBJ1-3; no reliable D call. The CDR3 DNA reads as TGTGCCAGCAGCCAAGAGTCTTATGGAAACACCATATATTTT. Translation gives CASSQESYGNTIYF.